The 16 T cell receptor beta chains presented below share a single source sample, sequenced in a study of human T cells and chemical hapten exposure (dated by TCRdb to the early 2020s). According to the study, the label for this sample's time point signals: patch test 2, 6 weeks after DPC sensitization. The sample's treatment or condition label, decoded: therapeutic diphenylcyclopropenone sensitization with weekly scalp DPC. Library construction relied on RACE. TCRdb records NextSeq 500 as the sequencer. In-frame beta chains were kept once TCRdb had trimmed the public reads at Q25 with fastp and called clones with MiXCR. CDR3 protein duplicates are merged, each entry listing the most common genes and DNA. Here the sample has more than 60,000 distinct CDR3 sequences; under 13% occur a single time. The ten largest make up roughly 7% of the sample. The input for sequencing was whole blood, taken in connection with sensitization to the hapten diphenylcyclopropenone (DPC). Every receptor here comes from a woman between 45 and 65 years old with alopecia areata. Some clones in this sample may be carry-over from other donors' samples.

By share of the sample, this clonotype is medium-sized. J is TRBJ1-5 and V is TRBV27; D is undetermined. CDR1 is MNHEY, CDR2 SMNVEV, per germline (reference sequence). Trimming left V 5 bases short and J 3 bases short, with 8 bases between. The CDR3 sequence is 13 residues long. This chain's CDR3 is CASSRTFNQPQHF. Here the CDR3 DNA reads TGTGCCAGCAGTCGAACCTTCAATCAGCCCCAGCATTTT.

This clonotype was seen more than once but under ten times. CDR3 nucleotides: TGTGCCAGCTCACCCTTAGACAGGGGAGGCACTGAAGCTTTCTTT. Amino acid sequence: CASSPLDRGGTEAFF. The chain joins TRBV18 to TRBJ1-1; 8 bases align to TRBD1. The CDR3 contains 15 residues. Germline CDR1 reads KGHSH; CDR2 reads LQKENI. The J segment lost 4 bases and the V segment lost 3 bases, leaving 7 bases of the junction unmatched. The full variable domain, completed using reference TRBV18 and TRBJ1-1, is NAGVMQNPRHLVRRRGQEARLRCSPMKGHSHVYWYRQLPEEGLKFMVYLQKENIIDESGMPKERFSAEFPKEGPSILRIQQVVRGDSAAYFCASSPLDRGGTEAFFGQGTRLTVV.

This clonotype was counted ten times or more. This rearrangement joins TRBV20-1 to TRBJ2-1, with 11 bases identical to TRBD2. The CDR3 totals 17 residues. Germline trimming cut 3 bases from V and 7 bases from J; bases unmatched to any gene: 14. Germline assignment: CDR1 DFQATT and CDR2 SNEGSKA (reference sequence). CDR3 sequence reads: CSASSPLTSGSRNEQFF. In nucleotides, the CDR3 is TGCAGTGCTAGTAGTCCACTTACTAGCGGGAGCAGGAATGAGCAGTTCTTC.

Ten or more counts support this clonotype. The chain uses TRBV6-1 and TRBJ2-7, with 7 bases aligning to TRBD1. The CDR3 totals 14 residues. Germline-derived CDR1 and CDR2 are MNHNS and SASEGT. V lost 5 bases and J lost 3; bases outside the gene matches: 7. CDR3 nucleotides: TGTGCCAGCAGTCAACAGGGGCCCGGCTACGAGCAGTACTTC. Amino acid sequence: CASSQQGPGYEQYF.

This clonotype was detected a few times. The CDR3 is CASGPDPNEKLFF. CDR3 DNA: TGTGCCAGCGGACCGGACCCAAATGAAAAACTGTTTTTT. V and J are TRBV11-2 and TRBJ1-4; D gene ambiguous. There are 13 residues in the CDR3. With 8 bases removed from V and 5 bases from J, the gap between germline ends came to 12 bases. Germline V gene sequence: CDR1 SGHAT, CDR2 FQNNGV.

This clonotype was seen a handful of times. Written as DNA, the CDR3 is TGCAGCGTCACCGGGACAGGGTATACTGAAGCTTTCTTT. Translation: CSVTGTGYTEAFF. J is TRBJ1-1 and V is TRBV29-1; TRBD1 matches at 9 bases. The CDR3 sequence is 13 residues long. V trimming: 6 bases; J trimming: 5 bases; junction bases outside the gene matches: 7. Germline V CDR1 and CDR2: SQVTM, ANQGSEA.

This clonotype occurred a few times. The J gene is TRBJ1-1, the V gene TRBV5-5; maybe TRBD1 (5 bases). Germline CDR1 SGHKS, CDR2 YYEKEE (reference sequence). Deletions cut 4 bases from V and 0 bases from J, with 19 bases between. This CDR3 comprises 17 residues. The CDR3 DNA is TGTGCCAGCAGCCCGGGACTGATACATGGGATGAACACTGAAGCTTTCTTT. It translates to CASSPGLIHGMNTEAFF.

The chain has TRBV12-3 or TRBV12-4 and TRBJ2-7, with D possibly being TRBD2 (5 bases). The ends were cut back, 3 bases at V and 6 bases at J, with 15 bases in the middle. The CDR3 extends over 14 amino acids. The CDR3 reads CASSFDSAGTEQYF. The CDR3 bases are TGTGCCAGCAGTTTTGACTCTGCGGGCACCGAGCAGTACTTC.

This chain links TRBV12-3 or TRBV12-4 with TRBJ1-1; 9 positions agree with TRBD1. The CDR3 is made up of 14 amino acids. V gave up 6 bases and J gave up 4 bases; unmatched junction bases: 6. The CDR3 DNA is TGTGCCAGCAGCCTACAGGGGGCGGCCACTGAAGCTTTCTTT. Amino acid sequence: CASSLQGAATEAFF.

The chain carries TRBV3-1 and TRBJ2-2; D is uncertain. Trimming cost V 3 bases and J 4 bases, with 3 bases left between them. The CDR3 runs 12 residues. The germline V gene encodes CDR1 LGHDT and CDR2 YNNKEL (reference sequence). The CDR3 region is CASSHGTGELFF. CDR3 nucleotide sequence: TGTGCCAGCAGCCATGGCACCGGGGAGCTGTTTTTT. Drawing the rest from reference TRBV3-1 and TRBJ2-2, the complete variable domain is DTAVSQTPKYLVTQMGNDKSIKCEQNLGHDTMYWYKQDSKKFLKIMFSYNNKELIINETVPNRFSPKSPDKAHLNLHINSLELGDSAVYFCASSHGTGELFFGEGSRLTVL.

The DNA of the CDR3 is TGCAGCGTTGCGCGGGGAGGGGAGAACACTGAAGCTTTCTTT. Translated, it gives CSVARGGENTEAFF. The gene calls are TRBV29-1 and TRBJ1-1; D possibly corresponds to TRBD1 (5 bases). Deletions cut 4 bases from V and 1 base from J, with 13 bases between. CDR1 SQVTM and CDR2 ANQGSEA come from the germline V gene. This CDR3 has 14 amino acids.

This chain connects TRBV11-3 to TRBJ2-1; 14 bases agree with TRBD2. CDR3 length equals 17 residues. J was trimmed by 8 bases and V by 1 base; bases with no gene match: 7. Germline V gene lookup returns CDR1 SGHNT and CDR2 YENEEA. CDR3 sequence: CASSLGVGTSGSDEQFF. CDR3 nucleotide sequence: TGTGCCAGCAGCTTAGGGGTTGGGACTAGCGGGAGTGATGAGCAGTTCTTC.

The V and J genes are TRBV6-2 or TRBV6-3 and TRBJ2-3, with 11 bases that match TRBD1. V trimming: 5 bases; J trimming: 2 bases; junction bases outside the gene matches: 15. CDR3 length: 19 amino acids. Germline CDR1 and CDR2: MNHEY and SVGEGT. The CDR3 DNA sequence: TGTGCCAGCAGTCCGCCAGGGACAGGGGGACCCCCGAACACAGATACGCAGTATTTT. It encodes CASSPPGTGGPPNTDTQYF.

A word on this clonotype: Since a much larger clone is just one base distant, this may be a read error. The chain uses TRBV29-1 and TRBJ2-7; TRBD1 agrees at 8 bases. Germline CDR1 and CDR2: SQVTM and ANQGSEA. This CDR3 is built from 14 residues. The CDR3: CSVKGQGSSYERYF. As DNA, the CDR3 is TGCAGCGTAAAAGGACAGGGAAGCTCCTACGAGCGGTACTTC.

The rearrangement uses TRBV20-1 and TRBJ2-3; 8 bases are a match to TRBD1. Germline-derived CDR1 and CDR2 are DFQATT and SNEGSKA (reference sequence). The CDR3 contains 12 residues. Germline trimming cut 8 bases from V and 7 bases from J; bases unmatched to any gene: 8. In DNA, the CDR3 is TGCAGTCCCATTGACAGGGGACATACGCAGTATTTT. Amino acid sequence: CSPIDRGHTQYF.

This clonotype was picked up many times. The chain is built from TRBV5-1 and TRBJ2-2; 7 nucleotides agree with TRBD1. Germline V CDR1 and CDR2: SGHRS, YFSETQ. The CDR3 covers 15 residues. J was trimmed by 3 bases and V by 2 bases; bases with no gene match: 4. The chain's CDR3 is CASSFRDSYTGELFF. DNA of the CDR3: TGCGCCAGCAGCTTCCGGGACAGCTACACCGGGGAGCTGTTTTTT.